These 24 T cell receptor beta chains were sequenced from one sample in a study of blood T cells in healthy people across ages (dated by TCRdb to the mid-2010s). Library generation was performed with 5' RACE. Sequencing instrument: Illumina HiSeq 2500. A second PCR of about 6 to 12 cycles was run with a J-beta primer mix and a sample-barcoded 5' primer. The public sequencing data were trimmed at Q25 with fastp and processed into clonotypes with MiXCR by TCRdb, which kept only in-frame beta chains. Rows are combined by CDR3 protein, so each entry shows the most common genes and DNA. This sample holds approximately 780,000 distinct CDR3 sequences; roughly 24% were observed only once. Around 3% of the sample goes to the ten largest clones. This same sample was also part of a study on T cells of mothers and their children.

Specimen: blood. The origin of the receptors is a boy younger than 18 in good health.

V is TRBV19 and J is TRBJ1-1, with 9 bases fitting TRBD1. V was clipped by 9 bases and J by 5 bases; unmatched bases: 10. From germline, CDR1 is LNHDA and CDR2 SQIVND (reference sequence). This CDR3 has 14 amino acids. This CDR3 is CASAWGQGMTEAFF. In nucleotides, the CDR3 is TGTGCCAGCGCGTGGGGACAGGGAATGACTGAAGCTTTCTTT.

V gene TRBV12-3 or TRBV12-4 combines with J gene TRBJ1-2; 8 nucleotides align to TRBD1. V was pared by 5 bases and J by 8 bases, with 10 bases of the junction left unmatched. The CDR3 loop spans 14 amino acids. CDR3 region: CASSPADRVQGYTF. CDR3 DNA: TGTGCCAGCAGTCCCGCGGACAGGGTTCAGGGCTACACCTTC.

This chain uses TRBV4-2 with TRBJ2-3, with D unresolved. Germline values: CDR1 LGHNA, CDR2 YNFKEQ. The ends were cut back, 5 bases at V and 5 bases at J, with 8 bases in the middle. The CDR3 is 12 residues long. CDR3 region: CASSSYRDTQYF. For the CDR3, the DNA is TGTGCCAGCAGCTCCTACAGAGATACGCAGTATTTT.

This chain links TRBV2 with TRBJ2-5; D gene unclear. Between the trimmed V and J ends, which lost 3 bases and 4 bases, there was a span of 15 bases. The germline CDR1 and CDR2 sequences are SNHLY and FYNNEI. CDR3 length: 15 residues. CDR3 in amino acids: CASSDSPNSGETQYF. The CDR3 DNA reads TGTGCCAGCAGTGACAGCCCTAATTCGGGAGAGACCCAGTACTTC. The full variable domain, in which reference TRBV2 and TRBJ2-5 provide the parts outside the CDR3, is EPEVTQTPSHQVTQMGQEVILRCVPISNHLYFYWYRQILGQKVEFLVSFYNNEISEKSEIFDDQFSVERPDGSNFTLKIRSTKLEDSAMYFCASSDSPNSGETQYFGPGTRLLVL.

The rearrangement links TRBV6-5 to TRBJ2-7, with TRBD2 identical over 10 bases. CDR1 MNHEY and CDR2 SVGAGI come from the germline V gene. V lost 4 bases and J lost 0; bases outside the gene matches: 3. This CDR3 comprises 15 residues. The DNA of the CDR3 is TGTGCCAGCAGTTTAGCGGGGGGCCTCTCCTACGAGCAGTACTTC. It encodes CASSLAGGLSYEQYF.

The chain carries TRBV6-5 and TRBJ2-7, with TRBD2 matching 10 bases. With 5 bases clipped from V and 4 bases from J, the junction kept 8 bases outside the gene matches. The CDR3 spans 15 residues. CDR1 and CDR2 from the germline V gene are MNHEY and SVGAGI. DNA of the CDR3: TGTGCCAGCAGTAAATTAGCGGGGGGTTTTTACGAGCAGTACTTC. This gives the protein CASSKLAGGFYEQYF.

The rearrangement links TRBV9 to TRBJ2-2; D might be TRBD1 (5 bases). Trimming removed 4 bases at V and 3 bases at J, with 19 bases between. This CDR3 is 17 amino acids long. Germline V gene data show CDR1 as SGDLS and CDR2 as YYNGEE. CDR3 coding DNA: TGTGCCAGCAGCCCCGGGTCAGGGTATAGGGACACCGGGGAGCTGTTTTTT. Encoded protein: CASSPGSGYRDTGELFF.

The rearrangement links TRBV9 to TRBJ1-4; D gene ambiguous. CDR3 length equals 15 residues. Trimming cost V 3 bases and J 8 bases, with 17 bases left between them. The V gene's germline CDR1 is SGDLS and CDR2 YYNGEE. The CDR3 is CASSAAGNLREKLFF. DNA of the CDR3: TGTGCCAGCAGCGCCGCAGGAAATCTACGGGAAAAACTGTTTTTT.

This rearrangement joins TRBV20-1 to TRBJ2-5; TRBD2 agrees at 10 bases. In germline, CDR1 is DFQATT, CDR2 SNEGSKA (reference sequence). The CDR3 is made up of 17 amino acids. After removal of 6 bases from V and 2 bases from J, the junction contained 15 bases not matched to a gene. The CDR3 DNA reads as TGCAGTGCCCCCCGGCTAGCGGGGGACCTCCTTCAAGAGACCCAGTACTTC. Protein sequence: CSAPRLAGDLLQETQYF.

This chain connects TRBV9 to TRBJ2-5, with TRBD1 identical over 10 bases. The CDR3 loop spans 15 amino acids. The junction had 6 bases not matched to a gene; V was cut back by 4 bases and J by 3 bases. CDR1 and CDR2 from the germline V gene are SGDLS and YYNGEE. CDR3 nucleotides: TGTGCCAGCAGCCCGACGGGGACAGGGGAAGAGACCCAGTACTTC. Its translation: CASSPTGTGEETQYF.

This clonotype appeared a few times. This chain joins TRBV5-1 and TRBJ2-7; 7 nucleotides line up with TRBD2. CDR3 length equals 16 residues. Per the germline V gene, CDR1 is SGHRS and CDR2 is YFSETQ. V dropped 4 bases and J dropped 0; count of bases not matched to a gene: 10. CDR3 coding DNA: TGCGCCAGCAGCCTGGGAGGGCTGGGGTCCTCCTACGAGCAGTACTTC. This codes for CASSLGGLGSSYEQYF.

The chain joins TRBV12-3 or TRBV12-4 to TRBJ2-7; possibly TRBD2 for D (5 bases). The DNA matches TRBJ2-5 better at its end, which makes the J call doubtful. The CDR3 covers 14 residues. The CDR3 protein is CASSFSSSQETQYF. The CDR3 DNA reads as TGTGCCAGCAGTTTTTCTAGCAGCCAAGAGACCCAGTACTTC.

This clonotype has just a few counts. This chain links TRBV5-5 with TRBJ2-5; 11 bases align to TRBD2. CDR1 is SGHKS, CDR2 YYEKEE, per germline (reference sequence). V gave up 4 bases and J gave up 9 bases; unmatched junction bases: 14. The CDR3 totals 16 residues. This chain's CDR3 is CASSTVGLAGPGAQYF. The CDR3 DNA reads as TGTGCCAGCAGCACAGTTGGACTAGCGGGCCCAGGGGCCCAGTACTTC.

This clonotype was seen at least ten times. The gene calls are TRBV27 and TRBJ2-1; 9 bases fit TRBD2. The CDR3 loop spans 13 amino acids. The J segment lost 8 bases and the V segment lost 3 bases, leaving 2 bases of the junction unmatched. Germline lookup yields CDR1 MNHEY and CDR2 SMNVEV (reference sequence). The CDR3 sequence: CASSLGLAYEQFF. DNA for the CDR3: TGTGCCAGCAGTTTGGGACTAGCCTATGAGCAGTTCTTC.

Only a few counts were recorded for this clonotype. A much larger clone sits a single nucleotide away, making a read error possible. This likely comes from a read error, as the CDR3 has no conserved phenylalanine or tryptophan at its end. The CDR3 coding sequence is TGTGCCAGCAGTAATACTGTCGGACAAGCTTTCTCT. Translation gives CASSNTVGQAFS. The chain couples TRBV28 to TRBJ1-1; D ambiguous. There are 12 residues in the CDR3. Trimming removed 5 bases from V and 9 bases from J, with 13 bases in between. Per the germline V gene, CDR1 is MDHEN and CDR2 is SYDVKM.

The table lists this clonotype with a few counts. As DNA, the CDR3 is TGCGCCAGCAGTCCGGATCAGGGACGTGGCTACACCTTC. Translated: CASSPDQGRGYTF. The V gene is TRBV5-1, the J gene TRBJ1-2; D may be TRBD1 (5 bases). Germline values: CDR1 SGHRS, CDR2 YFSETQ. V was clipped by 5 bases and J by 7 bases, with 15 bases between them. This CDR3 has 13 amino acids. The full variable domain, in which reference TRBV5-1 and TRBJ1-2 provide the parts outside the CDR3, is KAGVTQTPRYLIKTRGQQVTLSCSPISGHRSVSWYQQTPGQGLQFLFEYFSETQRNKGNFPGRFSGRQFSNSRSEMNVSTLELGDSALYLCASSPDQGRGYTFGSGTRLTVV.

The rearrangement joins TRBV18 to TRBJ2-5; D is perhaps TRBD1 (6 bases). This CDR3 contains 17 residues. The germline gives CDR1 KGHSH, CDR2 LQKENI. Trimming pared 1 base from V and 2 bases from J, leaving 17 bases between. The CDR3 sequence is CASSPRGRGGLQETQYF. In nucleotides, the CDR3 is TGTGCCAGCTCACCACGGGGACGAGGGGGTTTACAAGAGACCCAGTACTTC. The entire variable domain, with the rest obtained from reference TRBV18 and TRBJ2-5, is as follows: NAGVMQNPRHLVRRRGQEARLRCSPMKGHSHVYWYRQLPEEGLKFMVYLQKENIIDESGMPKERFSAEFPKEGPSILRIQQVVRGDSAAYFCASSPRGRGGLQETQYFGPGTRLLVL.

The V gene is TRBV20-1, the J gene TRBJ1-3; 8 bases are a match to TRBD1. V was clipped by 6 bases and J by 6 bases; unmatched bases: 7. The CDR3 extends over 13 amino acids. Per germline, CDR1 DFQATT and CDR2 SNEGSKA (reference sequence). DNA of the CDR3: TGCAGTGCCGGACAGGGTTCGGTAAACACCATATATTTT. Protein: CSAGQGSVNTIYF.

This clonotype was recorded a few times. CDR3 sequence reads: CASSQGRGMTGSYEQYF. In DNA form, the CDR3 reads TGCGCCAGCAGCCAAGGAAGGGGGATGACAGGCTCCTACGAGCAGTACTTC. V is TRBV4-1 and J is TRBJ2-7, with D possibly being TRBD1 (6 bases). V was clipped by 1 base and J by 0 bases, with 16 bases between them. The CDR3 totals 17 residues. Germline V gene sequence: CDR1 MGHRA, CDR2 YSYEKL.

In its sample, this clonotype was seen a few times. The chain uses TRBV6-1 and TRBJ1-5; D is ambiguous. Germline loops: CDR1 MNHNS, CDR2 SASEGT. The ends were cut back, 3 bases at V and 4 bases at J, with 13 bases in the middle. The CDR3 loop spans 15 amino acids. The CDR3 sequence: CASSDGQGPNQPQHF. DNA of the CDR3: TGTGCCAGCAGTGACGGCCAAGGGCCTAATCAGCCCCAGCATTTT.

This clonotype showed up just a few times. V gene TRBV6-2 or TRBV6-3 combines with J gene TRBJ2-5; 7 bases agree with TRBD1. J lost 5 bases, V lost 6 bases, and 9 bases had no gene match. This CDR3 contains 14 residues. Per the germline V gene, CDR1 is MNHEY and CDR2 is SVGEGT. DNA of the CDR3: TGTGCCAGCAGCCGGACAACAGGGGCCGAGACCCAGTACTTC. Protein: CASSRTTGAETQYF.

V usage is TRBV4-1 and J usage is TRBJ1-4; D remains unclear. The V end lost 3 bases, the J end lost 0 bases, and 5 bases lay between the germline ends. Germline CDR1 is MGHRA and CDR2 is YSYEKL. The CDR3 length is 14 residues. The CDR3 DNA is TGCGCCAGCAGCCACCTAGCAACTAATGAAAAACTGTTTTTT. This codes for CASSHLATNEKLFF.

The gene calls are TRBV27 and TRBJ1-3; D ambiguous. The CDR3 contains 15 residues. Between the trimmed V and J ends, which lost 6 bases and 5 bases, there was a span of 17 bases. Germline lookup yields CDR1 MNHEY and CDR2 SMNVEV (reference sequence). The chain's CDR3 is CASRGHERGRNTIYF. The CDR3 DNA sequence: TGTGCCAGCAGAGGGCACGAGCGGGGAAGAAACACCATATATTTT.

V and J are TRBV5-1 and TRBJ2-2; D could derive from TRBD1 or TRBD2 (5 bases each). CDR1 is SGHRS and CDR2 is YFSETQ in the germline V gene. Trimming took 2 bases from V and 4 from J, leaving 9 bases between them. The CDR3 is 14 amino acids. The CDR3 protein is CASSFIGGTGELFF. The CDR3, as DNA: TGCGCCAGCAGCTTTATTGGGGGCACCGGGGAGCTGTTTTTT.